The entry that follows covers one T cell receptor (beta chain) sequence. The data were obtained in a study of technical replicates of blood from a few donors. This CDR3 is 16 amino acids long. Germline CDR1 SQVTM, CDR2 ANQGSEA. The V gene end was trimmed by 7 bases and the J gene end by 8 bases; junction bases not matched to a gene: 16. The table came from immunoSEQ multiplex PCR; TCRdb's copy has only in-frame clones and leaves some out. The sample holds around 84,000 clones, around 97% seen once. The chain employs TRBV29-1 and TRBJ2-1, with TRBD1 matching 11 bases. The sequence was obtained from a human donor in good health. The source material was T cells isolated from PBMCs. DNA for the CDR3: TGCAGCGCCCCCCTGACCGGGACAGGGGGTCGTGATGAGCAGTTCTTC. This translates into CSAPLTGTGGRDEQFF.